One and the same sample provided the 24 T cell receptor beta chains below, sequenced in a study of control samples from healthy donors and cancer patients. Some clones are missing from TCRdb's copy, which holds only in-frame ones; the method was immunoSEQ multiplex PCR. Among about 75,000 clones listed, more than 80% were seen once. Material: blood. All receptors derive from a man in his fifties or sixties in good health.

As to this clone: This sample also contains other DNA sequences that code for the same CDR3. The chain has TRBV2 and TRBJ1-2, with a possible D match to TRBD1 (6 bases). Germline CDR1 is SNHLY and CDR2 is FYNNEI. The CDR3 has 13 amino acids. V lost 1 base to trimming and J lost 5 bases, with 8 bases between them. The CDR3 protein is CASSEEGGYGYTF. In DNA form, the CDR3 reads TGTGCCAGCAGTGAAGAGGGGGGGTATGGCTACACCTTC.

The chain uses TRBV4-1 and TRBJ2-3; 16 nucleotides agree with TRBD2. V was clipped by 1 base and J by 6 bases; unmatched bases: 10. The germline CDR1 and CDR2 sequences are MGHRA and YSYEKL. CDR3 length equals 19 residues. The CDR3 coding sequence is TGCGCCAGCAGCCAAGTGCCACCGGGACTAGCGGGAGGGTGGGATACGCAGTATTTT. Translated, it gives CASSQVPPGLAGGWDTQYF.

V gene TRBV3-1 (or the pseudogene TRBV3-2) combines with J gene TRBJ2-7; perhaps TRBD1 as D (7 bases). The germline CDR1 and CDR2 sequences are LGHDT and YNNKEL (reference sequence). V gave up 6 bases and J gave up 9 bases, with 30 bases separating them. CDR3 size: 17 residues. CDR3 sequence (DNA): TGTGCCAGCAGTCGACAGGGTGGAGGGTCAGGGGGGCTTTGGCAGTACTTC. Its translation: CASSRQGGGSGGLWQYF.

This chain uses TRBV4-1 with TRBJ2-2; 9 positions agree with TRBD2. The CDR3 has 17 amino acids. V was clipped by 1 base and J by 2 bases; unmatched bases: 5. Germline V CDR1 and CDR2: MGHRA, YSYEKL. The CDR3 sequence: CASSQGILAGNTGELFF. DNA of the CDR3: TGCGCCAGCAGCCAAGGTATACTAGCGGGTAACACCGGGGAGCTGTTTTTT.

This clone came up once. The rearrangement links TRBV5-1 to TRBJ2-2; D uncertain. Per germline, CDR1 SGHRS and CDR2 YFSETQ. The V gene lost 2 bases and the J gene lost 9 bases, with 20 bases spanning the gap. The CDR3 loop spans 16 amino acids. Here the CDR3 reads CASSFGAPGNPRELFF. DNA of the CDR3: TGCGCCAGCAGCTTTGGTGCCCCGGGTAACCCCAGGGAGCTGTTTTTT.

This clone was counted once. The chain uses TRBV27 and TRBJ2-5; the match to TRBD2 covers 12 bases. Trimming at V came to 0 bases and at J to 4 bases, leaving 3 bases not matched to a gene. Germline assignment: CDR1 MNHEY and CDR2 SMNVEV (reference sequence). The CDR3 length is 16 residues. DNA for the CDR3: TGTGCCAGCAGTTTATCCCCTAGCGGGGGGGCAGAGACCCAGTACTTC. Protein sequence: CASSLSPSGGAETQYF.

The chain is built from TRBV20-1 and TRBJ2-7; unclear D gene. Germline assignment: CDR1 DFQATT and CDR2 SNEGSKA (reference sequence). CDR3 length: 10 residues. V lost 4 bases and J lost 6, with 7 bases in between. As DNA, the CDR3 is TGCAGTGCTACTCGGACCGAGCAGTACTTC. Encoded protein: CSATRTEQYF.

The chain employs TRBV7-2 and TRBJ1-6; tentatively, D is TRBD1 (5 bases). The CDR3 is 14 residues long. V lost 2 bases, J lost 9 bases, and 11 bases lay in between. Germline CDR1 reads SGHTA; CDR2 reads FQGNSA. The CDR3 reads CASSLQGLASPLHF. The CDR3 DNA follows: TGTGCCAGCAGCTTACAGGGTTTGGCTTCACCCCTCCACTTT.

This chain joins TRBV10-1 and TRBJ2-5, with a weak D call TRBD2 (7 bases). This CDR3 spans 16 amino acids. Trimming cost V 4 bases and J 2 bases, with 17 bases left between them. CDR1 and CDR2 from the germline V gene are WNHNN and SYGVQD (reference sequence). CDR3 DNA sequence: TGCGCCAGCAGTGGGGAGGGGGGGGTTGGACAAGAGACCCAGTACTTC. Translation: CASSGEGGVGQETQYF.

In DNA, the CDR3 is TGCGCCAGCAGCCTGGGGGGGGCGGACGAACAAGAGACCCAGTACTTC. Amino acids: CASSLGGADEQETQYF. This chain links TRBV4-1 with TRBJ2-5; a weak D match, TRBD2 (7 bases). Germline V gives CDR1 MGHRA, CDR2 YSYEKL. This CDR3 has 16 residues. Trimming pared 4 bases from V and 2 bases from J, leaving 17 bases between.

This sequence joins TRBV12-3 or TRBV12-4 and TRBJ2-2, with D perhaps TRBD1 (5 bases). Trimming pared 3 bases from V and 5 bases from J, leaving 7 bases between. The CDR3 extends over 13 amino acids. The CDR3 loop reads CASSLGRTGELFF. CDR3 sequence (DNA): TGTGCCAGCAGTTTGGGGCGGACCGGGGAGCTGTTTTTT.

The chain combines TRBV30 with TRBJ1-1; 7 bases line up with TRBD1. The germline V gene encodes CDR1 GTSNPN and CDR2 SVGIG (reference sequence). This CDR3 is built from 13 residues. The junction had 6 bases not matched to a gene; V was cut back by 7 bases and J by 1 base. Written as DNA, the CDR3 is TGTGCCTTCCGGGGACAGCCGAACACTGAAGCTTTCTTT. Protein: CAFRGQPNTEAFF.

V is TRBV27 and J is TRBJ2-1; 9 nucleotides agree with TRBD2. This CDR3 is 17 amino acids long. The germline CDR1 and CDR2 sequences are MNHEY and SMNVEV (reference sequence). Trimming cost V 8 bases and J 0 bases; bases outside gene matches: 11. The CDR3 DNA is TGTGCCAGCGACACAAGGCGGCGGGAGGGCTCCTACAATGAGCAGTTCTTC. This encodes CASDTRRREGSYNEQFF.

The J gene is TRBJ2-5, the V gene TRBV21-1; the table calls TRBD1, which could not be checked here. TRBV21-1 is a pseudogene locus. CDR3 length equals 16 residues. The CDR3 coding sequence is TGTGCCAGCAGCAAAATGGGACACCGACCGCAAGAGACCCAGTACTTC. Translated: CASSKMGHRPQETQYF.

The V and J genes are TRBV5-6 and TRBJ1-6; D is unresolved. V was pared by 4 bases and J by 13 bases, with 18 bases between. This CDR3 has 14 amino acids. Per germline, CDR1 SGHDT and CDR2 YYEEEE. The CDR3 here is CASSPNQSPVPLHF. The DNA of the CDR3 is TGTGCCAGCAGCCCCAACCAGTCCCCCGTTCCCCTCCACTTT.

The chain couples TRBV5-1 to TRBJ1-5; D might be TRBD1 (6 bases). This CDR3 contains 15 residues. CDR1 and CDR2 from the germline V gene are SGHRS and YFSETQ. V was pared by 5 bases and J by 3 bases, with 15 bases between. The CDR3 is CASSLDRSDNQPQHF. CDR3 coding DNA: TGCGCCAGCAGTCTCGACAGGTCCGACAATCAGCCCCAGCATTTT.

This clone was found once. The rearrangement joins TRBV30 to TRBJ1-2; D possibly corresponds to TRBD1 (6 bases). Trimming removed 4 bases from V and 2 bases from J, with 14 bases in between. From germline, CDR1 is GTSNPN and CDR2 SVGIG (reference sequence). The CDR3 spans 14 residues. The CDR3, as DNA: TGTGCCTGGACGGCGGGACAAGGAAACTATGGCTACACCTTC. It codes for CAWTAGQGNYGYTF. Full variable domain (outside the CDR3, taken from reference TRBV30 and TRBJ1-2): SQTIHQWPATLVQPVGSPLSLECTVEGTSNPNLYWYRQAAGRGLQLLFYSVGIGQISSEVPQNLSASRPQDRQFILSSKKLLLSDSGFYLCAWTAGQGNYGYTFGSGTRLTVV.

The genes are TRBV24-1 and TRBJ2-3; 16 positions match TRBD2. The CDR3 has 20 residues. The germline gives CDR1 KGHDR, CDR2 SFDVKD. The J segment lost 3 bases and the V segment lost 2 bases, leaving 10 bases of the junction unmatched. CDR3 coding DNA: TGTGCCACCAGTGATTGGGGACTAGCGGGAGGGCCGTCCGGGACAGATACGCAGTATTTT. As protein: CATSDWGLAGGPSGTDTQYF.

J is TRBJ2-1 and V is TRBV19; 8 bases line up with TRBD2. The CDR3 covers 17 residues. In germline, CDR1 is LNHDA, CDR2 SQIVND (reference sequence). After removal of 4 bases from V and 1 base from J, the junction contained 9 bases not matched to a gene. The CDR3 reads CASSRAGGRGSYNEQFF. CDR3 bases: TGTGCCAGTAGTAGGGCGGGAGGTAGAGGATCCTACAATGAGCAGTTCTTC.

This chain joins TRBV19 and TRBJ1-1; tentative D call: TRBD1 (6 bases). Germline assignment: CDR1 LNHDA and CDR2 SQIVND (reference sequence). The V end lost 1 base, the J end lost 5 bases, and 14 bases lay between the germline ends. This CDR3 has 15 amino acids. The CDR3 is CASSIGEGGRTEAFF. The CDR3 bases are TGTGCCAGTAGTATAGGTGAGGGGGGTAGGACTGAAGCTTTCTTT. Filled out from reference TRBV19 and TRBJ1-1, the complete variable domain reads DGGITQSPKYLFRKEGQNVTLSCEQNLNHDAMYWYRQDPGQGLRLIYYSQIVNDFQKGDIAEGYSVSREKKESFPLTVTSAQKNPTAFYLCASSIGEGGRTEAFFGQGTRLTVV.

This clone was recorded once. The V gene is TRBV7-6, the J gene TRBJ1-3; TRBD1 aligns across 7 bases. Germline loops: CDR1 SGHVS, CDR2 FNYEAQ. V was clipped by 2 bases and J by 3 bases; unmatched bases: 1. This CDR3 has 14 amino acids. The CDR3 nucleotides read TGTGCCAGCAGCTTACAGGGGGTTGGAAACACCATATATTTT. It translates to CASSLQGVGNTIYF. The full variable domain, with the rest looked up from reference TRBV7-6 and TRBJ1-3, is GAGVSQSPRYKVTKRGQDVALRCDPISGHVSLYWYRQALGQGPEFLTYFNYEAQQDKSGLPNDRFSAERPEGSISTLTIQRTEQRDSAMYRCASSLQGVGNTIYFGEGSWLTVV.

V gene TRBV6-1 combines with J gene TRBJ2-3; D is possibly TRBD1 or TRBD2 (5 bases each). The V end was cut by 2 bases, the J end by 0 bases, with 15 bases between. The CDR3 is 17 residues long. The germline V gene encodes CDR1 MNHNS and CDR2 SASEGT. CDR3 nucleotide sequence: TGTGCCAGCAGTGAAAACGGGGCCCTGGGGAGCACAGATACGCAGTATTTT. It translates to CASSENGALGSTDTQYF.

A few counts support this clone. This chain uses TRBV2 with TRBJ2-5; the match to TRBD2 covers 13 bases. The CDR3 is 16 residues long. The germline V gene encodes CDR1 SNHLY and CDR2 FYNNEI. V was clipped by 5 bases and J by 3 bases; unmatched bases: 6. CDR3 protein: CASSPGLAGQKETQYF. The CDR3 bases are TGTGCCAGCAGTCCGGGACTAGCGGGACAAAAAGAGACCCAGTACTTC.

This clone was counted only a few times. The limits of the CDR3 on the DNA are not certain, so only TCRdb's listed CDR3 is given. The chain couples TRBV2 to TRBJ1-4. CDR1 and CDR2 (germline): SNHLY, FYNNEI. The CDR3 length equals 15 residues, ends included. CDR3 amino acids: CASSLWEWQNEKLFF.